Following are 8 T cell receptor beta chains from one sample sequenced in a study of T cell repertoires in cytomegalovirus infection. Their antigen targets remain unknown. TCRdb fed the reads into MiXCR, producing one record per CDR3 protein. In the table there are around 750,000 distinct CDR3 sequences, about 30% of which are singletons. Specimen: cultured CD8+ T cells from PBMCs, collected from culture after CMV antigen stimulation. Receptor source: a human donor in good health (CMV status not recorded). Some clones in this sample may be carry-over from other donors' samples.

In this sample, this clonotype turned up a few times. V usage is TRBV4-1 and J usage is TRBJ1-1; no reliable D call. V was clipped by 3 bases and J by 0 bases, with 8 bases between them. Per germline, CDR1 MGHRA and CDR2 YSYEKL. The CDR3 covers 14 residues. This CDR3 is CASSHQDMNTEAFF. The CDR3 region has the DNA TGCGCCAGCAGCCACCAGGATATGAACACTGAAGCTTTCTTT.

This clonotype was detected only once. This may be a read error, as it is one base from a much larger clone. V is TRBV11-3 and J is TRBJ1-1; TRBD1 agrees at 9 bases. The length of the CDR3 is 15 residues. The V gene's germline CDR1 is SGHNT and CDR2 YENEEA. CDR3 sequence reads: CVSSLGGQGATEAFF. CDR3 coding DNA: TGTGTCAGCAGCTTGGGGGGACAGGGAGCCACTGAAGCTTTCTTT.

This clonotype was counted many times. V is TRBV7-9 and J is TRBJ2-4; no clear D. The CDR3 is 15 amino acids. V was cut by 6 bases and J by 2 bases, with 14 bases left in between. The germline gives CDR1 SEHNR, CDR2 FQNEAQ (reference sequence). DNA of the CDR3: TGTGCCAGCAGACCCGCAACCGGACCCAAAAACATTCAGTACTTC. Amino acids: CASRPATGPKNIQYF.

The V and J genes are TRBV12-3 or TRBV12-4 and TRBJ1-1, with TRBD1 matching 10 bases. CDR3 length: 14 residues. The V gene end was trimmed by 7 bases and the J gene end by 3 bases; junction bases not matched to a gene: 5. This chain's CDR3 is CASTRTGGDTEAFF. The CDR3 DNA reads as TGTGCCAGCACCCGGACAGGGGGGGACACTGAAGCTTTCTTT.

This clonotype was counted at least ten times. The DNA for the CDR3 is TGTGCCAGCAGCGCCTGGACGGAGGCTAACTATGGCTACACCTTC. Translation: CASSAWTEANYGYTF. V and J are TRBV7-8 and TRBJ1-2; D unresolved. CDR3 size: 15 residues. Germline CDR1 is SGHVS and CDR2 is FQNEAQ. Trimming pared 5 bases from V and 0 bases from J, leaving 13 bases between.

This clonotype was detected once. This chain uses TRBV6-6 with TRBJ2-7; D possibly corresponds to TRBD2 (5 bases). The V gene lost 2 bases and the J gene lost 3 bases, with 11 bases spanning the gap. The CDR3 extends over 14 amino acids. Germline V lookup: CDR1 MNHNY, CDR2 SVGAGI (reference sequence). In DNA, the CDR3 is TGTGCCAGCAGTTACCCCAGCGAGGGCTACGAGCAGTACTTC. The encoded protein is CASSYPSEGYEQYF.

The chain joins TRBV6-2 or TRBV6-3 to TRBJ2-6, with 11 bases matching TRBD1. CDR1 and CDR2 from the germline V gene are MNHEY and SVGEGT. The length of the CDR3 is 20 residues. Trimming at V came to 0 bases and at J to 4 bases, leaving 11 bases not matched to a gene. The CDR3 sequence is CASSYSVRDRGYSGANVLTF. The CDR3 nucleotides are TGTGCCAGCAGTTACTCGGTCCGGGACAGGGGGTATTCCGGGGCCAACGTCCTGACTTTC.

The J gene is TRBJ1-5, the V gene TRBV12-3 or TRBV12-4, with TRBD1 as a possible D gene (5 bases). With 5 bases removed from V and 4 bases from J, the gap between germline ends came to 12 bases. The CDR3 runs 14 residues. CDR3 loop: CASSLTARNQPQHF. In DNA, the CDR3 is TGTGCCAGCAGTCTGACAGCCCGTAATCAGCCCCAGCATTTT.